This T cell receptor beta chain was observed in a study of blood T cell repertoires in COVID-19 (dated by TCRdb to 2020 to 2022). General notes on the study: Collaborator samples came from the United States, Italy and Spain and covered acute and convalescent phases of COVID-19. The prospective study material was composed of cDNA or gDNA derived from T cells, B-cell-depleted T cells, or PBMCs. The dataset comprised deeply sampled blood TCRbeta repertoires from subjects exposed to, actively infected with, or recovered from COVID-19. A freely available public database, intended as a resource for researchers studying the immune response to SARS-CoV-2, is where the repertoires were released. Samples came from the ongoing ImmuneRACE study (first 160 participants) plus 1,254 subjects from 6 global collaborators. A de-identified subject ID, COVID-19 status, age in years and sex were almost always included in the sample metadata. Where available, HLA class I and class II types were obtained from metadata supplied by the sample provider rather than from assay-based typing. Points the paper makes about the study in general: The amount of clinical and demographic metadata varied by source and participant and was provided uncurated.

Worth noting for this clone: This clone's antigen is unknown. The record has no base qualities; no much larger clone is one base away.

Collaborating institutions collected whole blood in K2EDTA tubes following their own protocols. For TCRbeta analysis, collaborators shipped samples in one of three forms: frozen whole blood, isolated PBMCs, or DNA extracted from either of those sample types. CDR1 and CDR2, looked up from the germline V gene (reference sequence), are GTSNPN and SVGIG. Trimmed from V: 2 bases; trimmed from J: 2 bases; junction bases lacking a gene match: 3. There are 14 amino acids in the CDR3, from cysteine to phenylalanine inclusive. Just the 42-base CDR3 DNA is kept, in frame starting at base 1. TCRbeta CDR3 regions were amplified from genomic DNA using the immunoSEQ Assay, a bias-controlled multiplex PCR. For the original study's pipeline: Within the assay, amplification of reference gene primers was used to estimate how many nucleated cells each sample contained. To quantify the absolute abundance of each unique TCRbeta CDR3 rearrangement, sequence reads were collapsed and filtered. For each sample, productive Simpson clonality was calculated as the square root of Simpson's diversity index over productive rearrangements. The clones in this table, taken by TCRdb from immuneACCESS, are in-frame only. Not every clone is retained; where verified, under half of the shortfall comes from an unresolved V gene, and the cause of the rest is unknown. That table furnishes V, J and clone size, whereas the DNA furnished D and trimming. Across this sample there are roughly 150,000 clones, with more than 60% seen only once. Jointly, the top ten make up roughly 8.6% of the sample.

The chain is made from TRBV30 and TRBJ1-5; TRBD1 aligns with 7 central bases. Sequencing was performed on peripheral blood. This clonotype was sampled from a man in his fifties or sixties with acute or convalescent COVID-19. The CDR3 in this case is CAWSYRGGNQPQHF. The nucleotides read TGTGCCTGGAGTTACAGGGGCGGCAATCAGCCCCAGCATTTT.